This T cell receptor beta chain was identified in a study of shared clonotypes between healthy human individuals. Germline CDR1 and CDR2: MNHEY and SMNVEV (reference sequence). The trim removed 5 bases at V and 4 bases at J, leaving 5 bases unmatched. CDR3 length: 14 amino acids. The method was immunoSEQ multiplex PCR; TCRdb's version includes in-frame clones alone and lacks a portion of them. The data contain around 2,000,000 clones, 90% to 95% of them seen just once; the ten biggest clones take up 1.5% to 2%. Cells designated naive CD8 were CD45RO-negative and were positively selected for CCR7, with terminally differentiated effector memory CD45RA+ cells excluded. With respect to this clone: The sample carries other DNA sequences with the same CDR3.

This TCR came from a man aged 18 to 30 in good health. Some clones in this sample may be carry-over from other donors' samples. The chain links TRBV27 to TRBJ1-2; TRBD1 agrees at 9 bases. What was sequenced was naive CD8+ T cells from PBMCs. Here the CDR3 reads CASSPTGGAYGYTF. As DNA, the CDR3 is TGTGCCAGCAGTCCGACAGGGGGTGCCTATGGCTACACCTTC.